A selection of T cell receptor beta chains follows, all from one sample in a study of technical replicates of blood from several donors. Assay: immunoSEQ multiplex PCR; the TCRdb copy retains only in-frame clones and omits some. This table has about 80,000 clones, 90% to 95% appearing once. The sequenced sample was T cells isolated from PBMCs. The source of these receptors is a human donor in good health. Both conserved end residues are part of each CDR3. Fields, in order: J gene, V gene, CDR3 protein.

>TRBJ2-1|TRBV5-1
CASSLSSANNEQFF
>TRBJ2-1|TRBV6-1
CASSEGTVNEQFF
>TRBJ1-1|TRBV11-2
CASSFSFYRAYTEAFF
>TRBJ2-7|TRBV10-3
CAITGSLANSYEQYF
>TRBJ1-1|TRBV28
CASSLYRGLAFF
>TRBJ2-7|TRBV18
CASSPLAGYSYEQYF
>TRBJ2-3|TRBV10-1
CASSGSLDTQYF
>TRBJ2-1|TRBV7-2
CASSSPVGDTYNEQFF
>TRBJ1-1|TRBV5-4
CASSTETGVNTEAFF
>TRBJ2-3|TRBV7-2
CASSRGTSGIDTQYF
>TRBJ2-7|TRBV28
CASSLSPTGNIYEQYF
>TRBJ1-1|TRBV5-1
CASSLGPGVNTEAFF
>TRBJ1-3|TRBV30
CAWRSRDRRNTIYF
>TRBJ2-5|TRBV5-4
CASSLTVQETQYF
>TRBJ2-7|TRBV29-1
CSVEQNYEQYF
>TRBJ2-7|TRBV4-2
CASSQERRGPGEQYF
>TRBJ1-2|TRBV30
CAWNLGQGYGYTF
>TRBJ2-7|TRBV14
CASSQGWEASYEQYF
>TRBJ2-7|TRBV4-1
CASSQRPSGSPEQYF
>TRBJ2-7|TRBV5-1
CASSLRQGVNEQYF
>TRBJ2-3|TRBV5-4
CASSYRQITDTQYF
>TRBJ1-1|TRBV4-2
CASSPGLGDTEAFF
>TRBJ2-1|TRBV28
CASRPTRTGYNEQFF
>TRBJ2-2|TRBV11-2
CASRNRGNTGELFF
>TRBJ1-1|TRBV29-1
CSVDSGTSHTEAFF
>TRBJ2-1|TRBV7-2
CASTLAGYNEQFF
>TRBJ2-6|TRBV7-9
CASSGIAATISSGANVLTF
>TRBJ1-2|TRBV27
CASSLGTGPGGYTF
>TRBJ2-3|TRBV11-2
CASSLIREVTDTQYF
>TRBJ1-2|TRBV5-1
CASSREYKTGNYGYTF
>TRBJ1-4|TRBV7-8
CASSLGRGRSEKLFF
>TRBJ1-1|TRBV5-8
CASSLPQGTANTEAFF
>TRBJ2-7|TRBV19
CASSISGTGHNEQYF